This T cell receptor beta chain was captured by sequencing in a study of blood T cells in healthy people across ages. General study results and limits: A conclusive naive versus antigen-experienced comparison was prevented by the unsorted PBMCs.

The CDR3 is made up of 12 amino acids. Per the germline V gene, CDR1 is SQVTM and CDR2 is ANQGSEA. V dropped 3 bases and J dropped 2 bases, with 7 bases sitting between them. To note about this clonotype: Its specificity is not known.

The second PCR ran roughly 7 to 12 cycles with a sample-barcoded 5' primer and J-beta primers. MiXCR was run by TCRdb on the 5' RACE reads, yielding one entry per CDR3 protein. The table lists hundreds of thousands of distinct CDR3 sequences, about 43% of them singletons. Sequenced material: blood. This chain connects TRBV29-1 to TRBJ2-5; D is undetermined. The sequence derives from a man of 80 years or more in good health. The CDR3 DNA reads as TGCAGCGTTGAGGCTTTACAAGAGACCCAGTACTTC. It encodes CSVEALQETQYF. Full variable domain (missing parts from reference TRBV29-1 and TRBJ2-5): SAVISQKPSRDICQRGTSLTIQCQVDSQVTMMFWYRQQPGQSLTLIATANQGSEATYESGFVIDKFPISRPNLTFSTLTVSNMSPEDSSIYLCSVEALQETQYFGPGTRLLVL.